The clone carrying this TCR beta chain was observed at least ten times. Its antigen is still unknown. Employing constant-segment primers, 5'RACE generated TCR alpha and TCR beta cDNA libraries bearing sample barcodes and UMIs. A single record per CDR3 protein comes from TCRdb applying MiXCR to the 5' RACE reads. Counted here are about 250,000 distinct CDR3 sequences, 15% occurring once; the ten biggest clones make up around 2.2%. The data belong to a study of T-cell memory formation after mild COVID-19. About the research overall: The study found TCR clusters largely donor specific. Study conclusions and caveats: For contracting clones, CD4+ ones sat mainly in CM and EM, CD8+ in EMRA.

CDR1 and CDR2 (germline): MGHDK, SYGVNS. The CDR3 consists of 14 residues. V lost 3 bases to trimming and J lost 8 bases, with 14 bases between them. The TCR was taken from an adult woman who had mild COVID-19 (a few samples of this study predate the infection). Cell type and time point are not known. Sequenced input: PBMCs or a T cell subset sorted from them (not recorded which). The chain joins TRBV25-1 to TRBJ2-1; weak D call: TRBD2 (7 bases). DNA of the CDR3: TGTGCCAGCAGTGATTGGACGGGGGGCGATGAGCAGTTCTTC. Translation gives CASSDWTGGDEQFF.